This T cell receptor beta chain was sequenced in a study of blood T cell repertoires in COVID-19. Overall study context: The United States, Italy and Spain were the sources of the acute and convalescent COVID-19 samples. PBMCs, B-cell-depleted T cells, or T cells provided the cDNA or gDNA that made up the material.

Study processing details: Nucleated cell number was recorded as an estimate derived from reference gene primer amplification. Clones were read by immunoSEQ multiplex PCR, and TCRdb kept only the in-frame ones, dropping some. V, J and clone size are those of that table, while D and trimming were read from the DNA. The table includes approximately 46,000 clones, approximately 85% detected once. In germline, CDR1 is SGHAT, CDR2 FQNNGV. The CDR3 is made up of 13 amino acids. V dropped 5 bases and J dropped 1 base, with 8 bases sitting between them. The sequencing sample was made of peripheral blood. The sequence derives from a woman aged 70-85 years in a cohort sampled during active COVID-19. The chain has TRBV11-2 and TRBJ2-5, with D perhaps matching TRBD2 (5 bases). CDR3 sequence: CASSPGGQETQYF. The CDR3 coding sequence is TGTGCCAGCAGCCCAGGAGGCCAAGAGACCCAGTACTTC.